These 10 T cell receptor beta chains came from one sample sequenced in a study of T-cell memory formation after mild COVID-19. MiXCR, run by TCRdb on the 5' RACE reads, gives a single entry per CDR3 protein. In the table there are about 620,000 distinct CDR3 sequences, roughly 18% of which are singletons. The material sequenced was PBMCs or a T cell subset sorted from them (not recorded which). The receptor source for this set is an adult woman who had mild COVID-19 (a few samples of this study predate the infection). Cell type and time point are not known.

The J gene is TRBJ2-2, the V gene TRBV5-6; D perhaps matches TRBD2 (6 bases). V was clipped by 0 bases and J by 4 bases, with 13 bases between them. From germline, CDR1 is SGHDT and CDR2 YYEEEE. This CDR3 is built from 16 residues. CDR3 region: CASSLARRGGTGELFF. The CDR3 DNA sequence: TGTGCCAGCAGCTTGGCCAGGAGGGGCGGCACCGGGGAGCTGTTTTTT. Combining the CDR3 with reference TRBV5-6 and TRBJ2-2 gives the whole variable domain DAGVTQSPTHLIKTRGQQVTLRCSPKSGHDTVSWYQQALGQGPQFIFQYYEEEERQRGNFPDRFSGHQFPNYSSELNVNALLLGDSALYLCASSLARRGGTGELFFGEGSRLTVL.

This clonotype was seen only a few times. The chain combines TRBV9 with TRBJ2-3; 12 bases fit TRBD2. The V segment lost 4 bases and the J segment 2 bases; nucleotides outside the gene matches: 8. CDR1 and CDR2 from the germline V gene are SGDLS and YYNGEE. CDR3 length: 17 residues. This CDR3 is CASSPSGTSGHTDTQYF. CDR3 sequence (DNA): TGTGCCAGCAGCCCATCCGGGACTAGCGGGCACACAGATACGCAGTATTTT.

This chain joins TRBV4-1 and TRBJ1-1; no clear D. Germline V gives CDR1 MGHRA, CDR2 YSYEKL. This CDR3 contains 15 residues. Trimming removed 4 bases at V and 3 bases at J, with 15 bases between. The CDR3 DNA reads as TGCGCCAGCAGCCCCACCGTAAGGGTGGACACTGAAGCTTTCTTT. Its protein is CASSPTVRVDTEAFF.

This clonotype was observed a handful of times. The rearrangement uses TRBV9 and TRBJ1-3; D ambiguous. CDR1 and CDR2 from the germline V gene are SGDLS and YYNGEE. This CDR3 region has 15 residues. Trimming stripped 4 bases from V and 0 bases from J, with 11 bases between. CDR3 DNA: TGTGCCAGCAGCTCAGACGGGGTCTCTGGAAACACCATATATTTT. Amino acids: CASSSDGVSGNTIYF.

This clonotype was counted at least ten times. The V gene is TRBV5-1, the J gene TRBJ2-3; 8 positions agree with TRBD1. Trimming at V came to 4 bases and at J to 3 bases, leaving 7 bases not matched to a gene. The CDR3 spans 15 residues. Germline V gene lookup returns CDR1 SGHRS and CDR2 YFSETQ. The CDR3 region is CASSVQGARTDTQYF. The CDR3, as DNA: TGCGCCAGCAGCGTCCAGGGGGCGCGAACAGATACGCAGTATTTT.

This chain links TRBV5-1 with TRBJ2-3; unclear D gene. The V end was cut by 4 bases, the J end by 0 bases, with 9 bases between. Looked up from germline, CDR1 is SGHRS and CDR2 is YFSETQ. This CDR3 region has 14 residues. The chain's CDR3 is CASSLPPSTDTQYF. CDR3 nucleotide sequence: TGCGCCAGCAGCCTCCCCCCTAGCACAGATACGCAGTATTTT.

The chain uses TRBV15 and TRBJ2-5; D unclear. V was clipped by 1 base and J by 1 base, with 10 bases between them. Germline V gene lookup returns CDR1 LNHNV and CDR2 YYDKDF (reference sequence). The CDR3 spans 15 residues. CDR3 coding DNA: TGTGCCACCAGCAGAGCTGCGGTTTCCCAAGAGACCCAGTACTTC. Its protein product is CATSRAAVSQETQYF. Filled out from reference TRBV15 and TRBJ2-5, the complete variable domain reads DAMVIQNPRYQVTQFGKPVTLSCSQTLNHNVMYWYQQKSSQAPKLLFHYYDKDFNNEADTPDNFQSRRPNTSFCFLDIRSPGLGDTAMYLCATSRAAVSQETQYFGPGTRLLVL.

This clonotype has a handful of counts. J is TRBJ1-5 and V is TRBV10-3, with TRBD1 as a possible D gene (6 bases). From germline, CDR1 is ENHRY and CDR2 SYGVKD. CDR3 length: 16 amino acids. V was shortened by 3 bases and J by 0 bases, with 12 bases between the two germline ends. CDR3 amino acids: CAISDRGSHSNQPQHF. The CDR3 DNA reads TGTGCCATCAGTGACAGGGGAAGTCATAGCAATCAGCCCCAGCATTTT.

This clonotype was seen a handful of times. V is TRBV7-3 and J is TRBJ2-3; either TRBD1 or TRBD2 may supply D (5 bases each). Germline CDR1 SGHTA, CDR2 FQGTGA. The CDR3 covers 14 residues. The V and J ends lost 2 bases and 8 bases respectively, with 14 bases between them. The CDR3 protein is CASSLVGAGATQYF. The CDR3 bases are TGTGCCAGCAGCTTAGTGGGAGCTGGGGCTACGCAGTATTTT.

V is TRBV27 and J is TRBJ2-7; 7 nucleotides line up with TRBD1. Germline lookup yields CDR1 MNHEY and CDR2 SMNVEV (reference sequence). The CDR3 totals 16 residues. The V and J ends lost 5 bases and 3 bases, in that order; junction bases with no gene match: 13. CDR3 nucleotides: TGTGCCAGCAGTCGGGGCCTGGGGACAGCCCTCTACGAGCAGTACTTC. Protein sequence: CASSRGLGTALYEQYF.